The sequence of this TCR beta chain was determined in a study of OX40 agonist ivuxolimab in advanced cancers. Study details: Hepatocellular carcinoma, melanoma, renal cell or head and neck cancer affected the dose-escalation patients. It was permissible to have had prior anti-PD-1, anti-PD-L1 or anti-CTLA-4 therapy, and more than 30% had some. Whole-study results and caveats: Clonal expansion from baseline to week 6 occurred in both CD4+ and CD8+ T cells. Several nonresponders also turned out to have low normalized T-cell clonal expansion.

Produced via immunoSEQ multiplex PCR; TCRdb's table is partial and in-frame only. The sample has about 83,000 clones; about 88% are singletons. The germline CDR1 and CDR2 sequences are LGHNA and YSLEER. The CDR3 spans 17 residues. V was trimmed by 8 bases and J by 0 bases, leaving 22 bases between them. Concerning this clone: The antigen remains unidentified.

The sequence was collected from an adult with an advanced solid tumor such as melanoma, head and neck, liver or kidney cancer. The input for sequencing was CD4+ or CD8+ T cells sorted from blood, taken in a trial of the OX40 agonist ivuxolimab. J is TRBJ1-1 and V is TRBV4-3; weak D call: TRBD1 (6 bases). DNA for the CDR3: TGCGCCAGCGCCAGGGCTCCAGGGGCGGGATTGAACACTGAAGCTTTCTTT. It specifies CASARAPGAGLNTEAFF.